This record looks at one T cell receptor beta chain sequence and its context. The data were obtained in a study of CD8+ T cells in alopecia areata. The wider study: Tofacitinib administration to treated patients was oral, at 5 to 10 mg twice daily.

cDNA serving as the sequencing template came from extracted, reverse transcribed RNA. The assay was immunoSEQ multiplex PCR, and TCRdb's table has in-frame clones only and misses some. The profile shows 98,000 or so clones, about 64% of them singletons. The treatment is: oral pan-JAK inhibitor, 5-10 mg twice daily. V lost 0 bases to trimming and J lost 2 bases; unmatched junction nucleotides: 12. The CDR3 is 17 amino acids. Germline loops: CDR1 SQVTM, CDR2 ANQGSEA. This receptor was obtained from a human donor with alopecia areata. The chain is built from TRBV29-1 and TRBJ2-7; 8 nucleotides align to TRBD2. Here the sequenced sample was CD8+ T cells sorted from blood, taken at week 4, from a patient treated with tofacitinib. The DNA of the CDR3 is TGCAGCGTTGAAGATGAGAGCGGGGGCCTCCTCGCCTACGAGCAGTACTTC. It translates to CSVEDESGGLLAYEQYF.